These T cell receptor beta chains were read from a single sample in a study of T cell repertoires in ileal Crohn's disease. Profiled with immunoSEQ multiplex PCR; TCRdb holds only in-frame clones, not every one. The sample lists 12,000 or so clones, 60% to 70% occurring once. Material: ileal tissue. The receptors stem from an adult with Crohn's disease. Both conserved end residues are part of each CDR3. Size values are once, few and many counts, or a class for expanded clones, and some rows have none.

v_call: TRBV14; j_call: TRBJ2-4; clone_size: NA; cdr3_aa: CASSQATGRAKNIQYF
v_call: TRBV5-4; j_call: TRBJ1-5; clone_size: few; cdr3_aa: CASSHGQSNQPQHF
v_call: TRBV6-1; j_call: TRBJ1-2; clone_size: NA; cdr3_aa: CASSEGPGYGYTF
v_call: TRBV5-1; j_call: TRBJ1-4; clone_size: NA; cdr3_aa: CASSPRATNEKLFF
v_call: TRBV6-4; j_call: TRBJ1-2; clone_size: NA; cdr3_aa: CASTPQGLSNYGYTF
v_call: TRBV27; j_call: TRBJ2-3; clone_size: NA; cdr3_aa: CASSLFEPGLADTQYF
v_call: TRBV19; j_call: TRBJ1-5; clone_size: few; cdr3_aa: CASSIGPYDREPASNQPQHF
v_call: TRBV6-1; j_call: TRBJ1-1; clone_size: few; cdr3_aa: CASSEASSGQGTEAFF
v_call: TRBV19; j_call: TRBJ1-6; clone_size: NA; cdr3_aa: CASSSGTGAYNSPLHF
v_call: TRBV5-1; j_call: TRBJ2-3; clone_size: NA; cdr3_aa: CASSLVEAGNTQYF
v_call: TRBV5-6; j_call: TRBJ2-1; clone_size: NA; cdr3_aa: CASSRGTDNEQFF
v_call: TRBV18; j_call: TRBJ1-1; clone_size: NA; cdr3_aa: CASSPPSYYEAFF
v_call: TRBV2; j_call: TRBJ1-4; clone_size: NA; cdr3_aa: CASSIQDDEKLFF
v_call: TRBV29-1; j_call: TRBJ1-5; clone_size: NA; cdr3_aa: CSVTGTGATNSNQPQHF
v_call: TRBV7-6; j_call: TRBJ1-1; clone_size: NA; cdr3_aa: CASSLGLDGTEAFF
v_call: TRBV6-6; j_call: TRBJ2-3; clone_size: NA; cdr3_aa: CASLTSTLTDTQYF
v_call: TRBV11-2; j_call: TRBJ1-4; clone_size: NA; cdr3_aa: CASSFGTGREKLFF
v_call: TRBV9; j_call: TRBJ2-7; clone_size: once; cdr3_aa: CASSSMLQGAQEQYF
v_call: TRBV6-1; j_call: TRBJ1-1; clone_size: NA; cdr3_aa: CASTPSGANTEAFF
v_call: TRBV2; j_call: TRBJ2-7; clone_size: once; cdr3_aa: CASRNLLAGVSYEQYF
v_call: TRBV28; j_call: TRBJ2-5; clone_size: NA; cdr3_aa: CASSLSGGGETQYF
v_call: TRBV29-1; j_call: TRBJ1-3; clone_size: once; cdr3_aa: CSAAGTASGNTIYF
v_call: TRBV5-1; j_call: TRBJ2-5; clone_size: NA; cdr3_aa: CASTLLAVAGETQYF
v_call: TRBV7-3; j_call: TRBJ1-6; clone_size: medium-sized; cdr3_aa: CASSLDRGEPLHF
v_call: TRBV20-1; j_call: TRBJ1-1; clone_size: few; cdr3_aa: CSALGPGKAFF
v_call: TRBV28; j_call: TRBJ1-6; clone_size: NA; cdr3_aa: CASSLSLSPLHF
v_call: TRBV27; j_call: TRBJ2-3; clone_size: NA; cdr3_aa: CASSFRGTTDTQYF
v_call: TRBV10-2; j_call: TRBJ1-6; clone_size: NA; cdr3_aa: CASTLTGGVGSYNSPLHF
v_call: TRBV5-4; j_call: TRBJ2-1; clone_size: NA; cdr3_aa: CASGEGLYNEQFF
v_call: TRBV11-3; j_call: TRBJ2-1; clone_size: NA; cdr3_aa: CASSLDTGGSEQFF
v_call: TRBV9; j_call: TRBJ2-2; clone_size: NA; cdr3_aa: CASSPRGAGENTGELFF
v_call: TRBV11-3; j_call: TRBJ1-2; clone_size: few; cdr3_aa: CASSRPGRSPLAF
v_call: TRBV11-2; j_call: TRBJ2-7; clone_size: NA; cdr3_aa: CASSLGGISYEQYF
v_call: TRBV7-9; j_call: TRBJ1-1; clone_size: NA; cdr3_aa: CASSRSMVDTEAFF
v_call: TRBV6-1; j_call: TRBJ1-2; clone_size: NA; cdr3_aa: CASSEALPDRQGF
v_call: TRBV27; j_call: TRBJ1-6; clone_size: NA; cdr3_aa: CASSSYEGTPLHF
v_call: TRBV19; j_call: TRBJ2-7; clone_size: NA; cdr3_aa: CASSIGTGDEQYF
v_call: TRBV5-5; j_call: TRBJ1-2; clone_size: NA; cdr3_aa: CASSLSGQGNYGYTF
v_call: TRBV5-6; j_call: TRBJ2-3; clone_size: NA; cdr3_aa: CASSLTLTSGGATDTQYF
v_call: TRBV5-1; j_call: NA; clone_size: NA; cdr3_aa: CASSLGAGQAGLSYEQYF
v_call: TRBV6-1; j_call: TRBJ1-4; clone_size: NA; cdr3_aa: CASSEDGASTNEKLFF
v_call: TRBV29-1; j_call: TRBJ2-1; clone_size: NA; cdr3_aa: CSAGTDSYNEQFF
v_call: TRBV18; j_call: TRBJ2-1; clone_size: NA; cdr3_aa: CASSPAAGDEQFF